These 12 T cell receptor beta chains originate from one sample sequenced in a study of T cells in localized non-small cell lung cancer. Here immunoSEQ multiplex PCR was the method, and the copy in TCRdb shows in-frame clones only, minus some. The sample holds 20,000 to 25,000 clones, 92% seen once. Sequenced here: peripheral blood, sampled before any cancer treatment. The receptor source for this set is a man aged 35 to 70 with stage III squamous cell lung carcinoma.

The rearrangement joins TRBV7-3 to TRBJ1-5; perhaps TRBD1 as D (6 bases). Germline V lookup: CDR1 SGHTA, CDR2 FQGTGA. The CDR3 sequence is 13 residues long. Trimming shortened V by 6 bases and J by 4 bases, and 10 bases separated the two germline ends. CDR3 protein: CASSPDRNQPQHF. DNA for the CDR3: TGTGCCAGCAGTCCGGACAGAAATCAGCCCCAGCATTTT.

The V and J genes are TRBV29-1 and TRBJ2-1; TRBD1 matches 7 bases. The junction had 13 bases not matched to a gene; V was cut back by 4 bases and J by 10 bases. Germline V gene data show CDR1 as SQVTM and CDR2 as ANQGSEA. The CDR3 extends over 14 amino acids. CDR3: CSVGSPHRGGEQFF. CDR3 coding DNA: TGCAGCGTTGGCAGCCCTCACAGGGGCGGAGAGCAGTTCTTC.

The V and J genes are TRBV5-1 and TRBJ2-5; D possibly corresponds to TRBD1 (6 bases). The CDR3 has 13 amino acids. Per the germline V gene, CDR1 is SGHRS and CDR2 is YFSETQ. V was trimmed by 4 bases and J by 1 base, leaving 8 bases between them. DNA for the CDR3: TGCGCCAGCAGCCCACAGGGCCAAGAGACCCAGTACTTC. This codes for CASSPQGQETQYF.

The chain links TRBV4-3 to TRBJ1-1, with D perhaps TRBD1 (6 bases). Trimming removed 1 base at V and 10 bases at J, with 10 bases between. The length of the CDR3 is 12 residues. Germline CDR1 and CDR2: LGHNA and YSLEER. CDR3 residues: CASSQVGGGAFF. The CDR3, as DNA: TGCGCCAGCAGCCAAGTTGGAGGGGGAGCTTTCTTT.

This chain connects TRBV19 to TRBJ1-4; D gene uncertain. The germline V and J ends were trimmed by 7 bases and 0 bases, with 6 bases remaining between them. The CDR3 extends over 13 amino acids. Germline lookup yields CDR1 LNHDA and CDR2 SQIVND (reference sequence). Written as DNA, the CDR3 is TGTGCCAGTAAACCCGCAACTAATGAAAAACTGTTTTTT. Translation gives CASKPATNEKLFF.

This clone was seen only once. The gene calls are TRBV29-1 and TRBJ2-7; no clear D. V was cut by 4 bases and J by 9 bases, with 10 bases left in between. CDR1 and CDR2 (germline): SQVTM, ANQGSEA. CDR3 length: 10 amino acids. Written as DNA, the CDR3 is TGCAGCGTTGTTTCTGGGCGGCAGTACTTC. This codes for CSVVSGRQYF.

This rearrangement joins TRBV7-9 to TRBJ2-3; D unclear. V was shortened by 5 bases and J by 6 bases, with 9 bases between the two germline ends. The CDR3 length is 12 residues. Germline V lookup: CDR1 SEHNR, CDR2 FQNEAQ (reference sequence). Written as DNA, the CDR3 is TGTGCCAGCAGCCCGGCGTCGGATACGCAGTATTTT. Protein sequence: CASSPASDTQYF.

This clone was found once. V usage is TRBV27 and J usage is TRBJ2-1; a possible D gene is TRBD2 (5 bases). With 2 bases removed from V and 7 bases from J, the gap between germline ends came to 12 bases. CDR1 is MNHEY and CDR2 is SMNVEV in the germline V gene (reference sequence). This CDR3 spans 14 amino acids. The CDR3 DNA follows: TGTGCCAGCAGTTTACCCGGGAAGGGTAATGAGCAGTTCTTC. It encodes CASSLPGKGNEQFF.

This clone has only a few counts. The J gene is TRBJ2-2, the V gene TRBV14; 9 nucleotides match TRBD1. The CDR3 has 15 amino acids. The germline gives CDR1 SGHDN, CDR2 FVKESK. V dropped 6 bases and J dropped 6; count of bases not matched to a gene: 8. Written as DNA, the CDR3 is TGTGCCAGCAGTCTACAGGGGGCATTGGCCGGGGAGCTGTTTTTT. It is translated as CASSLQGALAGELFF.

The V gene is TRBV11-3, the J gene TRBJ2-3, with 7 nucleotides matching TRBD2. Germline-derived CDR1 and CDR2 are SGHNT and YENEEA. This CDR3 contains 14 residues. V shed 7 bases and J 2 bases; nucleotides not matched to a gene: 6. The CDR3 DNA follows: TGTGCCAGCAAAAGGGAGGGGAACACAGATACGCAGTATTTT. Amino acid sequence: CASKREGNTDTQYF.

The chain couples TRBV20-1 to TRBJ2-4; no definite D call. The V end lost 0 bases, the J end lost 8 bases, and 5 bases lay between the germline ends. Germline V gene lookup returns CDR1 DFQATT and CDR2 SNEGSKA (reference sequence). This CDR3 contains 11 residues. The CDR3 bases are TGCAGTGCTAGAGATTCGGACATTCAGTACTTC. It translates to CSARDSDIQYF.

The chain has TRBV28 and TRBJ2-4; possible D gene TRBD2, 5 bases. With 5 bases removed from V and 1 base from J, the gap between germline ends came to 15 bases. CDR3 length: 16 residues. Germline-derived CDR1 and CDR2 are MDHEN and SYDVKM. CDR3 residues: CASSPPRTRAKNIQYF. DNA of the CDR3: TGTGCCAGCAGTCCCCCAAGGACTCGCGCCAAAAACATTCAGTACTTC.